This entry lists 16 T cell receptor beta chains sequenced from one sample in a study of CD8 T cells in Susac syndrome. Reverse transcription of roughly 0.5 to 1 ug RNA used random hexamers. TCRdb reanalysed the immunoSEQ multiplex PCR reads using MiXCR and keeps one entry per CDR3 protein. Of over 100,000 distinct CDR3 sequences listed, about 96% are singletons. Sequencing input: CD4+ T cells from PBMCs. The source is a human donor in good health.

The chain combines TRBV29-1 with TRBJ2-4, with TRBD2 matching 8 bases. CDR1 is SQVTM, CDR2 ANQGSEA, per germline. The V gene end was trimmed by 0 bases and the J gene end by 4 bases; junction bases not matched to a gene: 11. The CDR3 is 17 residues long. The CDR3 sequence: CSVEDRAGVGRKNIQYF. The CDR3 region has the DNA TGCAGCGTTGAAGATCGAGCGGGGGTTGGTCGGAAAAACATTCAGTACTTC.

This clonotype was recorded only once. The chain joins TRBV18 to TRBJ1-5, with D hard to call. The CDR3 is made up of 14 amino acids. Trimming stripped 2 bases from V and 0 bases from J, with 5 bases between. Germline V gene lookup returns CDR1 KGHSH and CDR2 LQKENI. The DNA for the CDR3 is TGTGCCAGCTCACCAATAGATAGCAATCAGCCCCAGCATTTT. Protein: CASSPIDSNQPQHF.

The chain has TRBV20-1 and TRBJ1-1; D gene unclear. CDR1 DFQATT and CDR2 SNEGSKA come from the germline V gene (reference sequence). CDR3 size: 14 residues. With 4 bases removed from V and 4 bases from J, the gap between germline ends came to 16 bases. The CDR3 loop reads CSATYSPAFTEAFF. Written as DNA, the CDR3 is TGCAGTGCTACTTATTCGCCTGCGTTCACTGAAGCTTTCTTT.

J is TRBJ2-7 and V is TRBV27; D might be TRBD1 or TRBD2, each matching 5 bases. CDR3 length: 16 residues. V gave up 3 bases and J gave up 3 bases, with 18 bases separating them. Germline V gives CDR1 MNHEY, CDR2 SMNVEV (reference sequence). The CDR3 coding sequence is TGTGCCAGCAGTTTCCTCCGGGACCAGGGCGTCTACGAGCAGTACTTC. The encoded protein is CASSFLRDQGVYEQYF.

This clonotype has only one observation. This sequence joins TRBV20-1 and TRBJ1-1; 7 bases align to TRBD1. The V gene's germline CDR1 is DFQATT and CDR2 SNEGSKA (reference sequence). V shed 5 bases, J shed 8 bases, and the junction held 8 bases outside the gene matches. CDR3 length: 12 amino acids. The DNA of the CDR3 is TGCAGTGCTTCTCACACGACAGGGGAAGCTTTCTTT. Translating gives CSASHTTGEAFF.

This sequence joins TRBV3-1 and TRBJ1-4, with D perhaps matching TRBD1 (5 bases). CDR1 LGHDT and CDR2 YNNKEL come from the germline V gene (reference sequence). Trimming took off 5 bases at V and 4 bases at J, with 11 bases between the two ends. The CDR3 extends over 14 amino acids. Written as DNA, the CDR3 is TGTGCCAGCAGCATGGGACGGCTTAATGAAAAACTGTTTTTT. Amino acids: CASSMGRLNEKLFF.

The chain carries TRBV19 and TRBJ1-2, with D possibly TRBD1 on 5 matching bases. Per germline, CDR1 LNHDA and CDR2 SQIVND (reference sequence). The CDR3 totals 14 residues. Trimming removed 3 bases at V and 13 bases at J, with 21 bases between. Here the CDR3 DNA reads TGTGCCAGTAGTATTTTTCATACCGGGGGGGTTTTCACCTTC. Translating it yields CASSIFHTGGVFTF.

The chain has TRBV7-3 and TRBJ1-1, with TRBD1 identical over 7 bases. Germline V lookup: CDR1 SGHTA, CDR2 FQGTGA. The CDR3 runs to 14 residues. After removal of 5 bases from V and 4 bases from J, the junction contained 7 bases not matched to a gene. The CDR3 protein is CASSPDRDGTEAFF. DNA for the CDR3: TGTGCCAGCAGCCCTGACAGGGATGGCACTGAAGCTTTCTTT.

In nucleotides, the CDR3 is TGCGCCAGCAGCTTGGACCCAGGCGTCGATGAAAAACTGTTTTTT. The encoded protein is CASSLDPGVDEKLFF. The chain uses TRBV5-1 and TRBJ1-4, with no clear D. V lost 0 bases, J lost 6 bases, and 12 bases lay in between. The germline V gene encodes CDR1 SGHRS and CDR2 YFSETQ. This CDR3 spans 15 amino acids. Full variable domain (missing parts from reference TRBV5-1 and TRBJ1-4): KAGVTQTPRYLIKTRGQQVTLSCSPISGHRSVSWYQQTPGQGLQFLFEYFSETQRNKGNFPGRFSGRQFSNSRSEMNVSTLELGDSALYLCASSLDPGVDEKLFFGSGTQLSVL.

The chain employs TRBV19 and TRBJ2-5, with 9 bases lining up with TRBD1. Germline CDR1 and CDR2: LNHDA and SQIVND (reference sequence). This CDR3 region has 12 residues. V lost 9 bases to trimming and J lost 4 bases; unmatched junction nucleotides: 3. The CDR3, as DNA: TGTGCCAGCACGACAGGGGGAGAGACCCAGTACTTC. Its protein product is CASTTGGETQYF.

This clonotype appeared once. The V and J genes are TRBV27 and TRBJ2-3, with TRBD1 as a possible D gene (6 bases). Germline V gene data show CDR1 as MNHEY and CDR2 as SMNVEV (reference sequence). Trimming left V 8 bases short and J 2 bases short, with 17 bases between. This CDR3 spans 15 amino acids. This chain's CDR3 is CASARQARNTDTQYF. The CDR3, as DNA: TGTGCCAGCGCAAGACAGGCGCGCAACACAGATACGCAGTATTTT.

V and J are TRBV7-2 and TRBJ2-7; D call uncertain. Germline CDR1 and CDR2: SGHTA and FQGNSA. This CDR3 region has 15 residues. Trimming cost V 5 bases and J 2 bases, with 16 bases left between them. The CDR3 reads CASSLRTEVTYEQYF. DNA of the CDR3: TGTGCCAGCAGCCTGCGGACGGAAGTCACCTACGAGCAGTACTTC.

The table lists this clonotype with a count of one. V usage is TRBV2 and J usage is TRBJ2-2; TRBD2 matches at 11 bases. After removal of 5 bases from V and 4 bases from J, the junction contained 12 bases not matched to a gene. Germline V gene lookup returns CDR1 SNHLY and CDR2 FYNNEI. This CDR3 is 18 amino acids long. The CDR3 DNA sequence: TGTGCCAGCAGTCAATCTTCTTCCGGGACTAGCGGCACCGGGGAGCTGTTTTTT. Translated, it gives CASSQSSSGTSGTGELFF.

The chain couples TRBV12-3 or TRBV12-4 to TRBJ2-2; D is unresolved. V lost 3 bases, J lost 3 bases, and 11 bases lay in between. The CDR3 sequence is 15 residues long. This chain's CDR3 is CASSFLWAYTGELFF. In nucleotides, the CDR3 is TGTGCCAGCAGTTTTTTATGGGCATACACCGGGGAGCTGTTTTTT.

The chain couples TRBV15 to TRBJ2-2; unclear D gene. The germline V and J ends were trimmed by 0 bases and 6 bases, with 5 bases remaining between them. The germline gives CDR1 LNHNV, CDR2 YYDKDF (reference sequence). The CDR3 sequence is 13 residues long. The CDR3 here is CATSRDLAGELFF. The DNA of the CDR3 is TGTGCCACCAGCAGAGATCTGGCCGGGGAGCTGTTTTTT.

J is TRBJ1-4 and V is TRBV27; the D gene is possibly TRBD1 (6 bases). Looked up from germline, CDR1 is MNHEY and CDR2 is SMNVEV (reference sequence). The CDR3 extends over 14 amino acids. The V end lost 3 bases, the J end lost 7 bases, and 12 bases lay between the germline ends. CDR3 sequence: CASSFQGGGEKLFF. The CDR3 bases are TGTGCCAGCAGTTTTCAGGGAGGGGGTGAAAAACTGTTTTTT. Together with reference TRBV27 and TRBJ1-4, the CDR3 gives the full variable domain: EAQVTQNPRYLITVTGKKLTVTCSQNMNHEYMSWYRQDPGLGLRQIYYSMNVEVTDKGDVPEGYKVSRKEKRNFPLILESPSPNQTSLYFCASSFQGGGEKLFFGSGTQLSVL.